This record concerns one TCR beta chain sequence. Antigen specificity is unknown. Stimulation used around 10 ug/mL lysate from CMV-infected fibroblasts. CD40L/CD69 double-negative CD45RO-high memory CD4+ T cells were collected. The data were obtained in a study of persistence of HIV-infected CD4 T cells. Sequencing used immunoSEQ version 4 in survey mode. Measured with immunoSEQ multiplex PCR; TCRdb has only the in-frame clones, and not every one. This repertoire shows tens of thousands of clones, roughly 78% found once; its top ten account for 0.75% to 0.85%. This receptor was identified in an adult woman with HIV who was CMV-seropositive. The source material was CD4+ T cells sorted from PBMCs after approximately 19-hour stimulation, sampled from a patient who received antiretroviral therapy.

CDR3 bases: TGCAGTGCTAGTCAGAACAATGGCTACACCTTC. Residues: CSASQNNGYTF. The chain has TRBV20-1 and TRBJ1-2; unclear D gene. The CDR3 contains 11 residues. Per the germline V gene, CDR1 is DFQATT and CDR2 is SNEGSKA (reference sequence). Trimming took 3 bases from V and 6 from J, leaving 8 bases between them.